The rows below give T cell receptor beta chains drawn from one sample of a study of OX40 agonist ivuxolimab in advanced cancers. Libraries were prepared by immunoSEQ multiplex PCR; TCRdb keeps only in-frame clonotypes and omits some of them. The sample yields over 60,000 clones, approximately 85% seen once. The specimen was CD4+ or CD8+ T cells sorted from blood, collected in a trial of the OX40 agonist ivuxolimab. These receptors were obtained from an adult with an advanced solid tumor such as melanoma, head and neck, liver or kidney cancer. Each CDR3 is given with its conserved first and last residue. The D gene is left open where the match is weak. Expanded clones are given a class, and other clones once, few, many or no size at all.

>few|TRBV9|TRBJ2-2|TRBD2
CASSPRISGDTGELFF
TGTGCCAGCAGCCCCCGTATTAGCGGGGACACCGGGGAGCTGTTTTTT
>NA|TRBV11-2|TRBJ2-7|TRBD1
CASSSEQGGYEQYF
TGTGCCAGCAGCTCGGAACAGGGGGGATACGAGCAGTACTTC
>NA|TRBV27|TRBJ1-5|TRBD1
CASSPTGGVYQPQHF
TGTGCCAGCAGTCCGACAGGGGGCGTTTATCAGCCCCAGCATTTT
>NA|TRBV30|TRBJ2-3|NA
CAWSVGGGVGTQYF
TGTGCCTGGAGTGTAGGGGGGGGAGTAGGTACGCAGTATTTT
>NA|TRBV7-2|TRBJ2-1|TRBD1
CASSATGTGVNEQFF
TGTGCCAGCAGCGCAACCGGGACAGGGGTCAATGAGCAGTTCTTC
>NA|TRBV11-3|TRBJ2-2|NA
CASFLNTGELFF
TGTGCCAGCTTCCTCAATACAGGGGAGCTGTTTTTT
>NA|TRBV7-2|TRBJ1-2|TRBD1
CASSLASGQGAQGYTF
TGTGCCAGCAGCTTAGCGTCCGGACAGGGGGCGCAGGGCTACACCTTC
>NA|TRBV7-8|TRBJ1-5|NA
CASSQEGYGQPQHF
TGTGCCAGCAGCCAGGAGGGGTATGGGCAGCCCCAGCATTTT
>NA|TRBV29-1|TRBJ1-2|TRBD1
CSAEGDSLSGYTF
TGCAGCGCCGAGGGGGACAGTCTGTCTGGCTACACCTTC
>NA|TRBV9|TRBJ2-2|NA
CASSRGTANTGELFF
TGTGCCAGCAGCCGCGGGACAGCGAACACCGGGGAGCTGTTTTTT
>NA|TRBV7-2|TRBJ2-1|NA
CASSLGSLGLYEQFF
TGTGCCAGCAGCTTAGGGTCACTGGGGTTGTATGAGCAGTTCTTC
>NA|TRBV12-5|TRBJ2-7|TRBD2
CATSRGVPYEQYF
TGTGCTACCAGCCGGGGGGTCCCCTACGAGCAGTACTTC
>NA|TRBV7-6|TRBJ1-1|NA
CASSGRGGTNTEAFF
TGTGCCAGCAGCGGTCGGGGGGGTACTAACACTGAAGCTTTCTTT
>NA|TRBV9|TRBJ2-7|NA
CASSVGWGPYEQYF
TGTGCCAGCAGCGTAGGGTGGGGACCCTACGAGCAGTACTTC
>few|TRBV2|TRBJ2-7|NA
CASRFSRDIYEQYF
TGTGCCAGCAGATTTTCCCGGGACATCTACGAGCAGTACTTC
>NA|TRBV6-5|TRBJ1-1|NA
CASSYGGNTEAFF
TGTGCCAGCAGTTACGGCGGGAACACTGAAGCTTTCTTT
>NA|TRBV7-8|TRBJ1-5|NA
CASGWMGNQPQHF
TGTGCCAGCGGGTGGATGGGCAATCAGCCCCAGCATTTT
>NA|TRBV5-4|TRBJ2-5|TRBD1
CASSKDGTGGVKTQYF
TGTGCCAGCAGCAAGGACGGTACAGGGGGCGTGAAGACCCAGTACTTC
>NA|TRBV7-9|TRBJ2-2|NA
CASSLAPGDTGELFF
TGTGCCAGCAGCTTAGCGCCCGGGGACACCGGGGAGCTGTTTTTT
>NA|TRBV27|TRBJ2-5|NA
CASSSPSNQETQYF
TGTGCCAGCAGTTCGCCCAGTAACCAAGAGACCCAGTACTTC
>few|TRBV4-2|TRBJ1-2|NA
CASSQAQGYTF
TGTGCCAGCAGCCAGGCCCAGGGCTACACCTTC
>NA|TRBV7-2|TRBJ2-3|TRBD1
CASSWGQLDTQYF
TGTGCCAGCAGCTGGGGACAGCTGGATACGCAGTATTTT
>once|TRBV19|TRBJ1-3|TRBD1
CASSIKVAVGTGGWNTIYF
TGTGCCAGTAGTATAAAAGTCGCCGTGGGGACAGGAGGGTGGAACACCATATATTTT
>NA|TRBV7-3|TRBJ2-2|NA
CASSLQRGGNLNTGELFF
TGTGCCAGCAGCCTACAGAGAGGGGGGAACCTGAACACCGGGGAGCTGTTTTTT
>NA|TRBV7-2|TRBJ2-7|NA
CASSSFTSEQYF
TGTGCCAGCAGCTCCTTCACTTCTGAGCAGTACTTC
>once|TRBV5-6|TRBJ2-7|NA
CASSLNYEQYF
TGTGCCAGCAGCTTGAACTACGAGCAGTACTTC
>NA|TRBV7-9|TRBJ2-7|TRBD1
CASSLGQGAFEQYF
TGTGCCAGCAGCCTGGGACAGGGGGCTTTCGAGCAGTACTTC
>NA|TRBV5-1|TRBJ2-5|TRBD2
CASSLAKTSGGTETQYF
TGCGCCAGCAGCTTGGCCAAAACTAGCGGGGGAACGGAGACCCAGTACTTC
>NA|TRBV5-3|TRBJ2-3|TRBD2
CARSFYLAGENTDTQYF
TGTGCCAGAAGCTTCTATCTAGCGGGGGAAAACACAGATACGCAGTATTTT
>few|TRBV7-3|TRBJ1-6|TRBD1
CASSMGQGINSPLHF
TGTGCCAGCAGCATGGGACAGGGTATTAATTCACCCCTCCACTTT
>NA|TRBV19|TRBJ2-5|NA
CASSPPVQGNQETQYF
TGTGCCAGTAGCCCCCCAGTGCAGGGGAATCAAGAGACCCAGTACTTC
>NA|TRBV7-3|TRBJ2-1|NA
CASSSQVGEQFF
TGTGCCAGCAGCTCCCAGGTCGGTGAGCAGTTCTTC
>NA|TRBV30|TRBJ2-7|NA
CAFHLGGEQYF
TGTGCCTTCCACCTTGGCGGCGAGCAGTACTTC
>NA|TRBV6-5|TRBJ1-1|NA
CATKQGSWNTEAFF
TGTGCCACTAAGCAGGGGTCTTGGAACACTGAAGCTTTCTTT
>NA|TRBV11-2|TRBJ2-3|TRBD2
CASSTGLAGGQDTQYF
TGTGCCAGCAGCACGGGACTAGCGGGGGGGCAAGATACGCAGTATTTT
>NA|TRBV19|TRBJ1-1|TRBD1
CASSWGQGGTEAFF
TGTGCCAGTAGTTGGGGACAGGGAGGCACTGAAGCTTTCTTT
>NA|TRBV10-3|TRBJ2-7|NA
CAISETVMGSYEQYF
TGTGCCATCAGTGAAACAGTGATGGGGAGCTACGAGCAGTACTTC
>NA|TRBV5-8|TRBJ1-5|NA
CASTAGQSYALSNQPQHF
TGTGCCAGCACCGCGGGACAATCCTACGCCCTCAGCAATCAGCCCCAGCATTTT
>once|TRBV19|TRBJ2-7|NA
CASSRGGGGTYEQYF
TGTGCCAGTAGTCGAGGGGGAGGGGGCACCTACGAGCAGTACTTC
>NA|TRBV9|TRBJ1-6|NA
CASSVEVRPVNSPLHF
TGTGCCAGCAGCGTAGAGGTCAGACCCGTCAATTCACCCCTCCACTTT
>NA|TRBV11-1|TRBJ2-7|TRBD1
CASSDGQGKVYEQYF
TGTGCCAGCAGCGACGGACAGGGAAAGGTCTACGAGCAGTACTTC
>NA|TRBV6-1|TRBJ2-5|NA
CASSEGFETQYF
TGTGCCAGCAGTGAAGGTTTCGAGACCCAGTACTTC